The entry that follows covers one T cell receptor (beta chain) sequence. Distinct nucleotide sequences in the sample also encode this CDR3. Method: immunoSEQ multiplex PCR; TCRdb's copy keeps in-frame clones and lacks some. Altogether around 300,000 clones are present, roughly 85% being singletons, with the ten largest covering 3%. This record comes from a study of blood T cell repertoires in COVID-19. The CDR3 loop spans 13 amino acids. Trimming removed 0 bases from V and 7 bases from J, with 10 bases in between. In germline, CDR1 is GTSNPN, CDR2 SVGIG (reference sequence). This receptor was taken from a woman aged 25 to 45 with active or convalescent COVID-19. This chain joins TRBV30 and TRBJ1-5; D is possibly TRBD1 (5 bases). Input material: peripheral blood. CDR3 coding DNA: TGTGCCTGGAGTGTAGGAGGGGACCAGCCCCAGCATTTT. Translating gives CAWSVGGDQPQHF.